This TCR beta chain appears in the sequencing data of a study of T cell responses to AZD1222 COVID-19 vaccine. Study-level background: Whether given at about 4 or about 12 weeks, second doses were pooled.

Assay used: immunoSEQ multiplex PCR; TCRdb lists only in-frame clones, some missing. The table lists roughly 130,000 clones, 87% of them singletons. Turning to this clone: The antigen remains unidentified. The identical CDR3 is also encoded by other nucleotide sequences in the sample.

Whole-study findings and limits: Spike-specific TCRs gained breadth and depth after people received two AZD1222 doses. There were vaccine-associated CD4 TCRs across spike, dominant at 160-218 and 743-854. Baseline seropositivity occurred in only a handful of AZD1222 recipients.

The specimen comprised peripheral blood, sampled on day 0 of AZD1222 vaccination. This TCR was sampled from an adult in good health.

Here the CDR3 DNA reads TGTGCCAGTCGGGGAGGCAATCAGCCCCAGCATTTT. Protein sequence: CASRGGNQPQHF. The chain couples TRBV28 to TRBJ1-5; D is undetermined. The CDR3 is made up of 12 amino acids. Germline V gives CDR1 MDHEN, CDR2 SYDVKM. Trimming left V 9 bases short and J 2 bases short, with 8 bases between.